A single sample is the source of the 9 T cell receptor beta chains below, sequenced in a study of patients and donors after allogeneic stem cell transplantation. TCRdb reprocessed the RT-PCR reads with MiXCR, giving one entry per CDR3 protein. This repertoire shows 200,000 to 250,000 distinct CDR3 sequences, about 14% found once; its top ten account for approximately 10%. Sequenced material: blood, either unsorted or a sorted T cell fraction (not recorded which). These receptors came from a human donor who was either an allogeneic HSCT recipient or a stem cell or donor lymphocyte infusion donor (not recorded which). It is not recorded whose cells these are; they may come from a transplant donor.

V and J are TRBV4-3 and TRBJ1-1; 7 nucleotides match TRBD1. The CDR3 length is 13 residues. The germline gives CDR1 LGHNA, CDR2 YSLEER. The J segment lost 3 bases and the V segment lost 4 bases, leaving 2 bases of the junction unmatched. CDR3 loop: CASSRTGDTEAFF. In DNA form, the CDR3 reads TGCGCCAGCAGCCGAACAGGGGACACTGAAGCTTTCTTT.

The chain uses TRBV12-3 or TRBV12-4 and TRBJ1-1; D is ambiguous. The CDR3 consists of 13 residues. V lost 3 bases, J lost 1 base, and 6 bases lay in between. The CDR3 protein is CASSFRENTEAFF. The CDR3 DNA reads as TGTGCCAGCAGTTTCCGGGAGAACACTGAAGCTTTCTTT.

The rearrangement uses TRBV11-2 and TRBJ2-3; tentatively, D is TRBD2 (6 bases). The CDR3 is 16 residues long. From germline, CDR1 is SGHAT and CDR2 FQNNGV. V was cut by 5 bases and J by 8 bases, with 23 bases left in between. CDR3 sequence reads: CASSPPTRIGSGTQYF. CDR3 sequence (DNA): TGTGCCAGCAGCCCCCCGACTAGGATTGGTTCGGGTACGCAGTATTTT. The full variable domain, completed using reference TRBV11-2 and TRBJ2-3, is EAGVAQSPRYKIIEKRQSVAFWCNPISGHATLYWYQQILGQGPKLLIQFQNNGVVDDSQLPKDRFSAERLKGVDSTLKIQPAKLEDSAVYLCASSPPTRIGSGTQYFGPGTRLTVL.

This clonotype was observed many times. V usage is TRBV24-1 and J usage is TRBJ2-3; D uncertain. V was clipped by 4 bases and J by 3 bases, with 16 bases between them. The CDR3 sequence is 16 residues long. Germline CDR1 KGHDR, CDR2 SFDVKD. CDR3 sequence reads: CATSEPGFWTTDTQYF. As DNA, the CDR3 is TGTGCCACCAGTGAGCCCGGGTTTTGGACGACAGATACGCAGTATTTT.

This clonotype was found many times. The chain couples TRBV29-1 to TRBJ1-3, with D maybe TRBD1 (5 bases). Trimming took off 2 bases at V and 2 bases at J, with 7 bases between the two ends. Germline loops: CDR1 SQVTM, CDR2 ANQGSEA. This CDR3 is built from 13 residues. CDR3 sequence reads: CSVERGTGNTIYF. CDR3 in DNA: TGCAGCGTTGAAAGGGGAACTGGAAACACCATATATTTT.

The V gene is TRBV20-1, the J gene TRBJ2-7; tentatively, D is TRBD2 (6 bases). Germline V gene sequence: CDR1 DFQATT, CDR2 SNEGSKA (reference sequence). Trimming cost V 0 bases and J 5 bases, with 17 bases left between them. The CDR3 is 15 residues long. The CDR3, as DNA: TGCAGTGCTAGAGATATACGAGTGGGGAGGAACGAGCAGTACTTC. This sequence encodes CSARDIRVGRNEQYF.

J is TRBJ2-2 and V is TRBV30; D uncertain. Trimming took 1 base from V and 1 from J, leaving 7 bases between them. The length of the CDR3 is 14 residues. Per germline, CDR1 GTSNPN and CDR2 SVGIG (reference sequence). The CDR3 protein is CAWSGAKNTGELFF. CDR3 coding DNA: TGTGCCTGGAGTGGGGCTAAGAACACCGGGGAGCTGTTTTTT.

This clonotype was counted a few times. The genes are TRBV21-1 and TRBJ2-1; TRBD2 was called by the table and not checked on the DNA. TRBV21-1 is reported as a pseudogene. The CDR3 is 14 residues long. In DNA, the CDR3 is TGTGCCAACCTACTAGCGCTCGGCTACAATGAGCAGTTCTTC. Translation gives CANLLALGYNEQFF.

The genes are TRBV28 and TRBJ2-7; the D is unclear. Per the germline V gene, CDR1 is MDHEN and CDR2 is SYDVKM. V lost 5 bases and J lost 4, with 15 bases in between. There are 14 residues in the CDR3. The CDR3 DNA follows: TGTGCCAGCAGTCCTACGGACGACGGATACGAGCAGTACTTC. The encoded protein is CASSPTDDGYEQYF.